The clone carrying this T cell receptor beta chain occurred many times. What it recognizes is unknown. As it was prepared, the TCRbeta library received unique molecular identifiers. TCRdb reprocessed the PCR reads via MiXCR and lists one record per CDR3 protein. This sample carries a few hundred thousand distinct CDR3 sequences, 11% of them seen once, and the ten largest clones take around 24%. This sample is part of a study of T-cell reconstitution after alpha-beta-depleted transplantation in children. Study conclusions and caveats: Expanded clones from the graft, numbering several hundred, reportedly supplied alpha-beta T cells about two months after transplant. At the one-year point after transplant, T-cell counts and TCRbeta diversity were found to come mostly from T cells that had been newly produced. Some patients' high day-60 TCRbeta diversity was traced to surviving recipient T cells and thymic progenitors.

The trim removed 6 bases at V and 0 bases at J, leaving 9 bases unmatched. The CDR3 is made up of 17 amino acids. In germline, CDR1 is MNHEY, CDR2 SMNVEV (reference sequence). The sequencing here drew on peripheral blood, taken 180 days after TCRalphabeta/CD19-depleted stem cell transplant. V and J are TRBV27 and TRBJ2-1; 9 bases line up with TRBD2. The sequence was obtained from a male patient between 2 and 10 years old who had a stem cell transplant for chronic granulomatous disease, so the T cells may come from the graft donor. The CDR3 is CASSSVAGDYSYNEQFF. CDR3 bases: TGTGCCAGCAGCTCCGTAGCGGGAGATTACTCCTACAATGAGCAGTTCTTC.